A selection of T cell receptor beta chains follows, all from one sample in a study of memory CD4+ T cells and cytomegalovirus serostatus. Measured with immunoSEQ multiplex PCR; TCRdb has only the in-frame clones, and not every one. The profile shows more than 45,000 clones, about 70% of them singletons. Sample: memory CD4+ T cells from blood. Every receptor here comes from an adult in good health and CMV-seropositive. Each CDR3 is given with its conserved first and last residue.

j_call v_call cdr3_aa
TRBJ2-7 TRBV4-1 CASKPSGGRLGEQYF
TRBJ1-2 TRBV4-2 CASSPNRQGNYGYTF
TRBJ1-2 TRBV6-5 CASSESGGALGGYTF
TRBJ1-2 TRBV5-1 CASSPGGRGNYGYTF
TRBJ2-1 TRBV2 CASSEARQGGNEQFF
TRBJ2-2 TRBV7-2 CASSPKAGRAGELFF
TRBJ1-2 TRBV7-2 CASSQRDGNYGYTF
TRBJ2-3 TRBV10-3 CAISGRGHGTDTQYF
TRBJ1-5 TRBV4-2 CASSPGGHGDQPQHF
TRBJ1-6 TRBV6-5 CASSANSPLHF
TRBJ1-1 TRBV11-1 CASSLVLDRGATEAFF
TRBJ2-3 TRBV6-4 CASSDHNRNPGLKYF
TRBJ2-2 TRBV7-3 CASSHGRNTGELFF
TRBJ2-7 TRBV7-9 CASSLDGPYEQYF
TRBJ1-1 TRBV6-1 CASSVTDNTEAFF
TRBJ2-3 TRBV7-9 CASTYPTDTQYF
TRBJ2-2 TRBV14 CASSFRQVDTGELFF
TRBJ2-7 TRBV6-1 CASSEWRGRYEQYF
TRBJ2-5 TRBV10-2 CASSVRGVAGGPETQYF
TRBJ1-1 TRBV18 CASSPPNRGRGTEAFF
TRBJ1-3 TRBV10-3 CAIRGQNAGNTIYF
TRBJ1-2 TRBV6-5 CASSYAGRTHGYTF
TRBJ2-1 TRBV5-1 CASSLVASGDNLEQFF
TRBJ2-1 TRBV10-3 CAISGVRDNEQFF
TRBJ1-2 TRBV29-1 CSAVDRDNYGYTF
TRBJ1-2 TRBV7-2 CASSLARTSLYGYTF
TRBJ2-5 TRBV7-9 CASSFRGEETQYF
TRBJ2-6 TRBV7-2 CASSTTTGTGFYGANVLTF
TRBJ2-5 TRBV7-2 CASSLGGGAYETQYF
TRBJ1-6 TRBV7-6 CASSLLRGEGSPLHF
TRBJ1-6 TRBV2 CASKSGDSLNSPLHF
TRBJ2-2 TRBV9 CASSVARATGELFF
TRBJ1-4 TRBV2 CASPTGRGGNEKLFF
TRBJ1-1 TRBV20-1 CSAETDTEAFF
TRBJ2-7 TRBV4-1 CASSQGLAGGYEQYF
TRBJ2-1 TRBV20-1 CSEGSYNEQFF
TRBJ2-5 TRBV7-2 CASSLGSGQETQYF
TRBJ2-3 TRBV19 CASRLAGDTQYF
TRBJ1-2 TRBV5-6 CASSSGTDWIGYTF
TRBJ2-1 TRBV7-2 CASSLALGGSYNEQFF
TRBJ2-7 TRBV6-5 CATGEGGYYEQYF
TRBJ1-5 TRBV15 CATSREGTDFDPRPQHF
TRBJ2-2 TRBV10-3 CAISGQGTVTGELFF
TRBJ2-2 TRBV7-8 CASSQIRGQAGGELFF
TRBJ1-6 TRBV5-1 CASSLEGLINSPLHF
TRBJ2-5 TRBV4-2 CASSQDPSGGRETQYF
TRBJ1-1 TRBV5-1 CASSLSGGANTEAFF
TRBJ1-6 TRBV6-1 CASKTPSGENSPLHF
TRBJ1-1 TRBV2 CASRGDRGRRDTEAFF
TRBJ1-4 TRBV6-5 CASTRGPGEKLFF